This T cell receptor (beta chain) was profiled in a study of blood T cell repertoires in COVID-19. Turning to the study itself: Spain, Italy and the United States supplied samples that represented acute and convalescent COVID-19. Sources were T cells, B-cell-depleted T cells, or PBMCs; the material itself was cDNA or gDNA.

Seattle patient enrollment occurred during active infection, with longitudinal follow-up thereafter. Study processing details: Researchers report that nucleated cell counts were estimated from reference gene primer amplification. Clones were read by immunoSEQ multiplex PCR, and TCRdb kept only the in-frame ones, dropping some. The V and J calls and the clone size are those of that table, but D and trimming were determined from the DNA. This table holds some 200,000 clones, approximately 80% found once. Germline V gives CDR1 KGHDR, CDR2 SFDVKD. The CDR3 is 15 residues long. After removal of 4 bases from V and 7 bases from J, the junction contained 9 bases not matched to a gene.

The chain couples TRBV24-1 to TRBJ2-1; 7 bases map to TRBD2. Input material: peripheral blood. This TCR came from a woman aged 65 to 85 with COVID-19, enrolled during active disease. The CDR3 bases are TGTGCCACCAGTGACGACAGCGGGACGGGAAATGAGCAGTTCTTC. Its translation is CATSDDSGTGNEQFF.